The clone carrying this T cell receptor beta chain was detected many times. V was pared by 3 bases and J by 2 bases, with 7 bases between. The CDR3 extends over 12 amino acids. Germline assignment: CDR1 DFQATT and CDR2 SNEGSKA (reference sequence). From the 5' RACE reads, TCRdb called clonotypes with MiXCR, one entry per CDR3 protein. The table records some 320,000 distinct CDR3 sequences, 4.1% of them present only once. This sample is part of a study of T cells after yellow fever vaccination. The chain uses TRBV20-1 and TRBJ2-5; D is unclear. The clonotype originates from a man aged 18 to 29 who received the YFV17D yellow fever vaccine. Sequencing used PBMCs, obtained 5 days after the yellow fever booster vaccination. CDR3 coding DNA: TGCAGTGCTAGTGGCCATCAAGAGACCCAGTACTTC. Translated: CSASGHQETQYF.